The clone carrying this T cell receptor beta chain was seen repeatedly, ten times or more. iRepertoire HTBI primers and Arm-PCR of CDR3 regions built TCR beta libraries. TCRdb reanalysed the multiplex PCR reads using MiXCR and keeps one entry per CDR3 protein. The data show 500,000 or so distinct CDR3 sequences, with around 15% seen just once and 9% to 15% held by the top ten. This entry belongs to a study of regulatory T cells in long-lasting Graves disease. Time point meaning: newly diagnosed GD, antithyroid drugs for less than 3 months. PBMC-derived RNA was used for the TCR library. The V end lost 4 bases, the J end lost 0 bases, and 11 bases lay between the germline ends. CDR1 is MGHRA, CDR2 YSYEKL, per germline. The CDR3 length is 15 residues. These sequences were also reported in another study, on T cells in Graves' hyperthyroidism and ophthalmopathy.

Material: peripheral blood mononuclear cells (PBMCs), obtained at new diagnosis, from a patient treated with antithyroid drugs. The sequence was obtained from a man between 35 and 55 years old with Graves disease. The chain employs TRBV4-1 and TRBJ2-3, with D unclear. The CDR3, as DNA: TGCGCCAGCAGCCGGTCGAGTCTTAGCACAGATACGCAGTATTTT. Its translation is CASSRSSLSTDTQYF.